Following are 30 T cell receptor beta chains from one sample sequenced in a study of cytomegalovirus exposure and HLA in healthy donors. In the PCR, 60 Vbeta and 13 Jbeta primers were used. Sequenced by immunoSEQ multiplex PCR; TCRdb stores in-frame clones only, minus some. This sample has roughly 130,000 clones; 80% to 85% occur once, and the top ten carry 2.1%. Specimen: PBMCs. These receptors came from a man under 40 in good health and CMV-seronegative.

The chain employs TRBV28 and TRBJ1-1; the D is unclear. The germline V and J ends were trimmed by 3 bases and 1 base, with 6 bases remaining between them. The CDR3 has 13 residues. From germline, CDR1 is MDHEN and CDR2 SYDVKM. The DNA of the CDR3 is TGTGCCAGCAGTTTTGGAGAGAACACTGAAGCTTTCTTT. The encoded protein is CASSFGENTEAFF.

The gene calls are TRBV6-5 and TRBJ2-2; 7 nucleotides align to TRBD1. The CDR3 has 13 residues. Trimming took 5 bases from V and 7 from J; bases not matched to a gene: 4. Per germline, CDR1 MNHEY and CDR2 SVGAGI. The CDR3 is CASSHRGVGELFF. The CDR3 nucleotides are TGTGCCAGCAGTCACAGGGGTGTCGGGGAGCTGTTTTTT.

The rearrangement joins TRBV29-1 to TRBJ1-2; D may be TRBD1 (5 bases). The V gene lost 4 bases and the J gene lost 5 bases, with 11 bases spanning the gap. This CDR3 has 12 amino acids. CDR1 and CDR2 (germline): SQVTM, ANQGSEA. The DNA for the CDR3 is TGCAGCGTTGGTTCGGACACATATGGCTACACCTTC. This encodes CSVGSDTYGYTF.

This clone was detected only once. The rearrangement uses TRBV11-2 and TRBJ2-1; tentatively, D is TRBD1 (5 bases). Deletions cut 5 bases from V and 0 bases from J, with 8 bases between. The CDR3 runs to 14 residues. The germline V gene encodes CDR1 SGHAT and CDR2 FQNNGV. CDR3 sequence reads: CASSPRDSYNEQFF. The DNA for the CDR3 is TGTGCCAGCAGCCCCAGGGACTCCTACAATGAGCAGTTCTTC. Combining the CDR3 with reference TRBV11-2 and TRBJ2-1 gives the whole variable domain EAGVAQSPRYKIIEKRQSVAFWCNPISGHATLYWYQQILGQGPKLLIQFQNNGVVDDSQLPKDRFSAERLKGVDSTLKIQPAKLEDSAVYLCASSPRDSYNEQFFGPGTRLTVL.

The chain joins TRBV5-4 to TRBJ2-1; the match to TRBD2 covers 9 bases. The CDR3 sequence is 17 residues long. In germline, CDR1 is SGHNT, CDR2 YYREEE (reference sequence). J lost 7 bases, V lost 4 bases, and 15 bases had no gene match. The CDR3 DNA follows: TGTGCCAGCAGCCCCATCCTAGCGGGACTCGGGGGAAATGAGCAGTTCTTC. Amino acids: CASSPILAGLGGNEQFF.

J is TRBJ1-5 and V is TRBV19; 7 bases agree with TRBD1. This CDR3 is built from 14 residues. CDR1 is LNHDA, CDR2 SQIVND, per germline (reference sequence). With V trimmed by 4 bases and J by 4 bases, 4 bases remained unmatched. CDR3 sequence (DNA): TGTGCCAGTAGTACGGACAGGCCGAATCAGCCCCAGCATTTT. Encoded protein: CASSTDRPNQPQHF.

This chain connects TRBV27 to TRBJ1-2, with 12 bases fitting TRBD1. Germline V lookup: CDR1 MNHEY, CDR2 SMNVEV (reference sequence). V shed 0 bases and J 8 bases; nucleotides not matched to a gene: 7. This CDR3 is 16 amino acids long. CDR3: CASSLSGQGARGGYTF. The DNA of the CDR3 is TGTGCCAGCAGTTTATCGGGACAGGGGGCGCGAGGCGGCTACACCTTC.

This chain joins TRBV19 and TRBJ1-6; the D gene is possibly TRBD1 (5 bases). The CDR3 sequence is 15 residues long. The V gene's germline CDR1 is LNHDA and CDR2 SQIVND (reference sequence). The V end lost 1 base, the J end lost 6 bases, and 10 bases lay between the germline ends. The CDR3 bases are TGTGCCAGTAGTATAGCCGCGGGGACTAATTCACCCCTCCACTTT. Encoded protein: CASSIAAGTNSPLHF.

The rearrangement uses TRBV4-1 and TRBJ2-5; 8 nucleotides line up with TRBD1. The J call may be in error: the DNA end matches TRBJ2-7 better. CDR3 length: 17 amino acids. Germline loops: CDR1 MGHRA, CDR2 YSYEKL. The CDR3 protein is CASSQDQARTGPYEQYF. The DNA of the CDR3 is TGCGCCAGCAGCCAAGATCAAGCTAGGACAGGGCCCTACGAGCAGTACTTC.

J is TRBJ2-1 and V is TRBV11-2; 9 bases map to TRBD1. Per the germline V gene, CDR1 is SGHAT and CDR2 is FQNNGV. The CDR3 is 14 amino acids. V shed 0 bases and J 14 bases; nucleotides not matched to a gene: 8. CDR3 residues: CASSLDHPRQGEFF. The CDR3 nucleotides are TGTGCCAGCAGCTTAGATCACCCCCGACAGGGGGAGTTCTTC.

The rearrangement uses TRBV5-6 and TRBJ1-4; 11 bases line up with TRBD1. CDR3 length equals 15 residues. Looked up from germline, CDR1 is SGHDT and CDR2 is YYEEEE. J lost 6 bases, V lost 3 bases, and 4 bases had no gene match. The CDR3 is CASSSPGQGDEKLFF. For the CDR3, the DNA is TGTGCCAGCAGCTCTCCGGGACAGGGGGATGAAAAACTGTTTTTT.

This sequence joins TRBV18 and TRBJ1-5; D unresolved. CDR1 is KGHSH, CDR2 LQKENI, per germline. This CDR3 comprises 12 residues. Trimming shortened V by 2 bases and J by 10 bases, and 9 bases separated the two germline ends. Written as DNA, the CDR3 is TGTGCCAGCTCACCAATGCGAGGACCCCAGCATTTT. It is translated as CASSPMRGPQHF.

A remark on this clone: Different DNA sequences within this sample yield the same CDR3. The chain employs TRBV5-1 and TRBJ2-5, with 8 bases fitting TRBD1. The ends lost 2 bases at V and 1 base at J; junction bases unmatched: 1. In germline, CDR1 is SGHRS, CDR2 YFSETQ. The CDR3 contains 14 residues. The CDR3 DNA reads as TGCGCCAGCAGCTTAGGACAGGGCCAAGAGACCCAGTACTTC. Its protein product is CASSLGQGQETQYF.

This clone appeared a few times. CDR3 region: CASSSNSGGQGLYGYTF. The CDR3 nucleotides are TGTGCCAGCAGCAGCAACTCAGGGGGCCAAGGTCTTTATGGCTACACCTTC. The chain carries TRBV7-9 and TRBJ1-2; 8 positions match TRBD1. The germline CDR1 and CDR2 sequences are SEHNR and FQNEAQ (reference sequence). The ends lost 5 bases at V and 5 bases at J; junction bases unmatched: 16. CDR3 length: 17 amino acids.

CDR3 nucleotides: TGCGCCAGCAGCTTGGCTACAGGGCCCAATTTAAACACTGAAGCTTTCTTT. Translated, it gives CASSLATGPNLNTEAFF. The chain recombines TRBV5-1 with TRBJ1-1; TRBD1 might be the D (6 bases). The germline V gene has CDR1 SGHRS and CDR2 YFSETQ. V lost 0 bases to trimming and J lost 2 bases, with 17 bases between them. The CDR3 runs to 17 residues.

The rearrangement links TRBV28 to TRBJ1-2, with D perhaps matching TRBD1 (5 bases). Germline CDR1 is MDHEN and CDR2 is SYDVKM. Trimming pared 2 bases from V and 8 bases from J, leaving 12 bases between. The CDR3 spans 13 residues. The chain's CDR3 is CASSLGGARGYTF. CDR3 DNA sequence: TGTGCCAGCAGTTTAGGTGGGGCTAGAGGCTACACCTTC.

This chain connects TRBV19 to TRBJ1-6; weak D call: TRBD1 (6 bases). The V gene's germline CDR1 is LNHDA and CDR2 SQIVND (reference sequence). The CDR3 spans 16 residues. With 5 bases removed from V and 6 bases from J, the gap between germline ends came to 17 bases. CDR3 coding DNA: TGTGCCAGTAGTCCAGAAACAGGGCTGCTTAATTCACCCCTCCACTTT. Its protein product is CASSPETGLLNSPLHF.

This chain joins TRBV6-1 and TRBJ1-1; tentatively, D is TRBD1 (6 bases). V lost 7 bases to trimming and J lost 1 base, with 10 bases between them. Germline values: CDR1 MNHNS, CDR2 SASEGT. This CDR3 contains 13 residues. The CDR3 DNA sequence: TGTGCCAGCACTCTGACAGGGAACACTGAAGCTTTCTTT. It yields the protein CASTLTGNTEAFF.

The chain carries TRBV30 and TRBJ2-2; D might be TRBD1 (6 bases). Per germline, CDR1 GTSNPN and CDR2 SVGIG (reference sequence). Trimming stripped 0 bases from V and 5 bases from J, with 7 bases between. The CDR3 consists of 13 residues. The CDR3 reads CAWSVQGTGELFF. In DNA form, the CDR3 reads TGTGCCTGGAGTGTCCAGGGGACCGGGGAGCTGTTTTTT.

The rearrangement links TRBV5-6 to TRBJ2-4; possible D gene TRBD2, 6 bases. The germline V gene encodes CDR1 SGHDT and CDR2 YYEEEE. V shed 3 bases and J shed 6 bases, with 19 bases lying between them. This CDR3 is 16 amino acids long. The CDR3 spells CASSWGVGVAGNIQYF. The CDR3 DNA sequence: TGTGCCAGCAGCTGGGGGGTAGGGGTGGCAGGAAACATTCAGTACTTC.

V gene TRBV5-5 combines with J gene TRBJ1-4, with D hard to call. CDR1 and CDR2 (germline): SGHKS, YYEKEE (reference sequence). V lost 1 base and J lost 3, with 13 bases in between. This CDR3 is 16 amino acids long. The CDR3 nucleotides read TGTGCCAGCAGCTTGATAGGGCGGGTCTCTAATGAAAAACTGTTTTTT. Amino acids: CASSLIGRVSNEKLFF.

CDR3 amino acids: CASSVGQNNEQFF. For the CDR3, the DNA is TGTGCCAGCAGCGTAGGGCAGAACAATGAGCAGTTCTTC. V gene TRBV7-2 combines with J gene TRBJ2-1; no definite D call. Trimming shortened V by 5 bases and J by 5 bases, and 10 bases separated the two germline ends. The CDR3 runs to 13 residues. In germline, CDR1 is SGHTA, CDR2 FQGNSA.

This chain links TRBV2 with TRBJ2-5; D is unclear. With 5 bases removed from V and 5 bases from J, the gap between germline ends came to 18 bases. This CDR3 is 15 amino acids long. The germline gives CDR1 SNHLY, CDR2 FYNNEI. The CDR3 region has the DNA TGTGCCAGCAGTTGGGTCCCGGCGTACGGGGAGACCCAGTACTTC. Its translation: CASSWVPAYGETQYF. The full variable domain, with the rest looked up from reference TRBV2 and TRBJ2-5, is EPEVTQTPSHQVTQMGQEVILRCVPISNHLYFYWYRQILGQKVEFLVSFYNNEISEKSEIFDDQFSVERPDGSNFTLKIRSTKLEDSAMYFCASSWVPAYGETQYFGPGTRLLVL.

This sequence joins TRBV19 and TRBJ1-1; 7 nucleotides align to TRBD1. This CDR3 spans 14 amino acids. CDR1 is LNHDA, CDR2 SQIVND, per germline (reference sequence). Trimming removed 6 bases from V and 1 base from J; junction bases left unmatched: 5. CDR3 amino acids: CASSPGQRNTEAFF. The CDR3 nucleotides are TGTGCCAGTAGCCCGGGACAGCGGAACACTGAAGCTTTCTTT.

The rearrangement links TRBV6-5 to TRBJ2-7; TRBD2 is a possible D gene (6 bases). V was cut by 0 bases and J by 0 bases, with 9 bases left in between. The CDR3 sequence is 15 residues long. CDR1 is MNHEY and CDR2 is SVGAGI in the germline V gene. The CDR3 DNA follows: TGTGCCAGCAGTTACTCGGACGGGGGCTCCTACGAGCAGTACTTC. This gives the protein CASSYSDGGSYEQYF.

This clone appeared once. V and J are TRBV7-8 and TRBJ2-3; TRBD2 matches at 9 bases. Germline CDR1 is SGHVS and CDR2 is FQNEAQ. V dropped 4 bases and J dropped 0; count of bases not matched to a gene: 8. The CDR3 covers 17 residues. CDR3 in amino acids: CASSWASGISSTDTQYF. The CDR3 bases are TGTGCCAGCAGCTGGGCTAGCGGGATTTCTAGCACAGATACGCAGTATTTT.

This sequence joins TRBV7-2 and TRBJ1-6; D is unresolved. The germline CDR1 and CDR2 sequences are SGHTA and FQGNSA. The CDR3 totals 16 residues. The germline V and J ends were trimmed by 1 base and 0 bases, with 7 bases remaining between them. Here the CDR3 reads CASSLEQSSYNSPLHF. DNA of the CDR3: TGTGCCAGCAGCTTAGAACAGAGCTCCTATAATTCACCCCTCCACTTT.

About this clone: The identical CDR3 is also encoded by other nucleotide sequences in the sample. The chain has TRBV9 and TRBJ2-1, with TRBD1 matching over 8 bases. The V gene's germline CDR1 is SGDLS and CDR2 YYNGEE. CDR3 length equals 15 residues. V dropped 1 base and J dropped 2; count of bases not matched to a gene: 2. This CDR3 reads CASSVRQGTYNEQFF. DNA of the CDR3: TGTGCCAGCAGCGTAAGACAGGGGACCTACAATGAGCAGTTCTTC.

Comments on this clone: Other DNA sequences in this sample translate to the same CDR3. The chain employs TRBV5-1 and TRBJ2-7; a possible D gene is TRBD2 (6 bases). Matching the DNA end better, TRBJ2-5 makes the J call doubtful. The germline V gene encodes CDR1 SGHRS and CDR2 YFSETQ. The CDR3 runs 14 residues. CDR3 in DNA: TGCGCCAGCGAGGAGGGACTTGTGGGGGAGACCCAGTACTTC. Encoded protein: CASEEGLVGETQYF.

This clone was found a few times. This chain joins TRBV6-6 and TRBJ1-2; D gene uncertain. V dropped 0 bases and J dropped 8 bases, with 7 bases sitting between them. Germline V gives CDR1 MNHNY, CDR2 SVGAGI (reference sequence). The CDR3 runs 12 residues. In DNA form, the CDR3 reads TGTGCCAGCAGTTACTCGACTCCCGGCTACACCTTC. Translated: CASSYSTPGYTF.